Below, 18 T cell receptor beta chains from the same sample are listed, as sequenced in a study of STAT3 mutations in large granular lymphocyte leukemia. Notes on the study in general: Every T-cell large granular lymphocyte leukemia patient had at least one immunodominant TCR beta clonotype.

TCRdb's copy holds only in-frame clones and misses some; the assay was immunoSEQ multiplex PCR. Of tens of thousands of clones in the sample, roughly 81% were seen once. These receptors have no known antigen. The sequenced sample was PBMCs. Source of these receptors: a human donor with T large granular lymphocyte leukemia. Some clones in this sample may be carry-over from other donors' samples.

The CDR3 here is CASSRDRNFIQYF. The CDR3, as DNA: TGTGCCAGCTCGCGGGACAGAAATTTTATTCAGTACTTC. This chain uses TRBV5-4 with TRBJ2-7, with D perhaps matching TRBD1 (7 bases). With 7 bases removed from V and 10 bases from J, the gap between germline ends came to 21 bases. The germline V gene encodes CDR1 SGHNT and CDR2 YYREEE (reference sequence). CDR3 size: 13 residues.

This chain joins TRBV18 and TRBJ2-3; 9 nucleotides align to TRBD2. The V and J ends lost 2 bases and 1 base, in that order; junction bases with no gene match: 1. Germline assignment: CDR1 KGHSH and CDR2 LQKENI. CDR3 length: 15 residues. The CDR3 coding sequence is TGTGCCAGCTCACCAATAGCGGGGGGCACAGATACGCAGTATTTT. Translating it yields CASSPIAGGTDTQYF.

For the CDR3, the DNA is TGTGCCTGGATTTCAGGGACAGGGGCTCCTGAAGCTTTCTTT. Its protein product is CAWISGTGAPEAFF. The chain recombines TRBV30 with TRBJ1-1; 10 positions agree with TRBD1. V dropped 4 bases and J dropped 6; count of bases not matched to a gene: 8. This CDR3 is 14 amino acids long. Per germline, CDR1 GTSNPN and CDR2 SVGIG (reference sequence).

The chain carries TRBV4-2 and TRBJ2-2; 10 nucleotides align to TRBD2. CDR1 is LGHNA and CDR2 is YNFKEQ in the germline V gene. This CDR3 is 16 amino acids long. Trimming at V came to 6 bases and at J to 4 bases, leaving 8 bases not matched to a gene. CDR3 coding DNA: TGTGCCAGCAGGGAAACAGGGACTAGCGTCACCGGGGAGCTGTTTTTT. It specifies CASRETGTSVTGELFF.

The chain uses TRBV15 and TRBJ1-5, with a possible D match to TRBD1 (5 bases). Germline assignment: CDR1 LNHNV and CDR2 YYDKDF (reference sequence). The V gene lost 1 base and the J gene lost 1 base, with 8 bases spanning the gap. The CDR3 covers 15 residues. The CDR3 loop is CATSRAGNSNQPQHF. CDR3 nucleotides: TGTGCCACCAGCAGAGCAGGGAACAGCAATCAGCCCCAGCATTTT.

The chain has TRBV9 and TRBJ2-5; possibly TRBD2 for D (6 bases). Trimming removed 0 bases at V and 0 bases at J, with 9 bases between. Germline-derived CDR1 and CDR2 are SGDLS and YYNGEE. The CDR3 has 15 residues. This CDR3 is CASSVGAGYQETQYF. CDR3 in DNA: TGTGCCAGCAGCGTAGGTGCGGGGTACCAAGAGACCCAGTACTTC.

The chain is built from TRBV28 and TRBJ2-1; 9 bases agree with TRBD2. The V gene's germline CDR1 is MDHEN and CDR2 SYDVKM. The CDR3 has 16 residues. V lost 3 bases to trimming and J lost 0 bases; unmatched junction nucleotides: 3. As DNA, the CDR3 is TGTGCCAGCAGTTTCGGTAGCGGGGGCTCCTACAATGAGCAGTTCTTC. This encodes CASSFGSGGSYNEQFF.

This clone was observed a single time. This chain joins TRBV5-1 and TRBJ2-5; maybe TRBD2 (5 bases). V lost 5 bases to trimming and J lost 3 bases, with 8 bases between them. CDR3 length: 12 residues. Germline CDR1 and CDR2: SGHRS and YFSETQ. CDR3 protein: CASRDWEETQYF. In DNA form, the CDR3 reads TGCGCCAGCAGGGACTGGGAAGAGACCCAGTACTTC.

The rearrangement uses TRBV7-2 and TRBJ2-4, with 8 bases lining up with TRBD1. V gave up 5 bases and J gave up 15 bases; unmatched junction bases: 12. The CDR3 has 13 amino acids. The germline CDR1 and CDR2 sequences are SGHTA and FQGNSA. CDR3 bases: TGTGCCAGCAGCGGCCTACCACAGGGGGGTTGGTACTTC. Protein: CASSGLPQGGWYF. Based on the CDR3 plus reference TRBV7-2 and TRBJ2-4, the full variable domain is GAGVSQSPSNKVTEKGKDVELRCDPISGHTALYWYRQSLGQGLEFLIYFQGNSAPDKSGLPSDRFSAERTGGSVSTLTIQRTQQEDSAVYLCASSGLPQGGWYFGAGTRLSVL.

This clone was seen only once. The J gene is TRBJ2-7, the V gene TRBV6-5; 8 bases are a match to TRBD1. The junction had 3 bases not matched to a gene; V was cut back by 3 bases and J by 5 bases. The CDR3 runs to 13 residues. Germline assignment: CDR1 MNHEY and CDR2 SVGAGI. The CDR3 loop is CASSYDRGDEQYV. Written as DNA, the CDR3 is TGTGCCAGCAGTTATGACAGGGGTGACGAGCAGTACGTC.

Comment on this clone: At the DNA level, this CDR3 is encoded by other sequences in the same sample as well. The chain has TRBV28 and TRBJ1-5; D not resolved. Trimming removed 3 bases at V and 6 bases at J, with 3 bases between. Per germline, CDR1 MDHEN and CDR2 SYDVKM. The length of the CDR3 is 11 residues. CDR3: CASSLGQPQHF. In DNA form, the CDR3 reads TGTGCCAGCAGTTTGGGTCAGCCCCAGCATTTT.

The V and J genes are TRBV19 and TRBJ2-2; D could derive from TRBD1 or TRBD2 (5 bases each). Trimming left V 7 bases short and J 7 bases short, with 16 bases between. CDR3 length: 14 residues. Germline CDR1 reads LNHDA; CDR2 reads SQIVND (reference sequence). CDR3 sequence (DNA): TGTGCCAGTACCCCGTCAGGGAGTGACGGGGAGCTGTTTTTT. It translates to CASTPSGSDGELFF.

The chain joins TRBV19 to TRBJ1-1; D is unresolved. V shed 6 bases and J shed 1 base, with 9 bases lying between them. Per the germline V gene, CDR1 is LNHDA and CDR2 is SQIVND (reference sequence). The CDR3 has 13 residues. The CDR3 DNA sequence: TGTGCCAGTAGGCTATATCAGAACACTGAAGCTTTCTTT. Translated, it gives CASRLYQNTEAFF.

The rearrangement uses TRBV6-1 and TRBJ2-7; D is undetermined. V shed 8 bases and J shed 4 bases, with 15 bases lying between them. This CDR3 is built from 13 residues. From germline, CDR1 is MNHNS and CDR2 SASEGT. The CDR3 here is CASGVRPRYEQYF. CDR3 sequence (DNA): TGTGCCAGCGGGGTTAGGCCCCGTTACGAGCAGTACTTC.

The chain is built from TRBV7-9 and TRBJ2-7, with 7 bases matching TRBD2. Unmatched junction bases numbered 12, after V lost 5 bases and J lost 2 bases. The CDR3 runs to 16 residues. Germline V gives CDR1 SEHNR, CDR2 FQNEAQ (reference sequence). CDR3 bases: TGTGCCAGCAGCCCCTTTGGGGCGGGGGTTACCTACGAGCAGTACTTC. It encodes CASSPFGAGVTYEQYF.

The CDR3 loop reads CATHTDTQYF. As DNA, the CDR3 is TGTGCCACTCACACAGATACGCAGTATTTT. V and J are TRBV7-9 and TRBJ2-3, with no clear D. V lost 10 bases, J lost 2 bases, and 4 bases lay in between. CDR1 is SEHNR and CDR2 is FQNEAQ in the germline V gene (reference sequence). The CDR3 totals 10 residues.

This sequence joins TRBV12-1 and TRBJ1-6. TRBV12-1 represents a pseudogene. The CDR3 is made up of 11 amino acids. The CDR3 reads CASSLDLPLHF. CDR3 nucleotides: TGTGCCAGCAGCTTAGATTTACCCCTCCACTTT.

The chain employs TRBV21-1 and TRBJ1-2. TRBV21-1 is flagged as a pseudogene. CDR3 length: 13 residues. The CDR3 DNA reads as TGTGCCCTTCTGAAGGCCCCTGTCTATGGCTACACCTTC. Translation gives CALLKAPVYGYTF.